The rows below give T cell receptor beta chains drawn from one sample of a study of PD-1 blockade in classical Hodgkin lymphoma. Assay: immunoSEQ multiplex PCR; the TCRdb copy retains only in-frame clones and omits some. The sample shows around 20,000 clones, 73% of them seen only once. The sequences come from peripheral blood mononuclear cells (PBMCs), collected before the second cycle of nivolumab. The receptors were gathered from a human donor with classical Hodgkin lymphoma. The CDR3 runs from the conserved cysteine through the conserved F or W. D genes are given only for firm matches. Only part of the rows carry a size: once, few, many, or a class if the clone is expanded.

abundance	v_gene	j_gene	d_gene	CDR3nt	CDR3aa
NA	TRBV6-5	TRBJ2-1	TRBD2	TGTGCCAGCAGTCGACTAGCGGGAGAAGGCAATGAGCAGTTCTTC	CASSRLAGEGNEQFF
NA	TRBV6-5	TRBJ2-2	NA	TGTGCCAGCAGCTTACAGGGATACGGGGAGCTGTTTTTT	CASSLQGYGELFF
NA	TRBV5-1	TRBJ2-1	TRBD2	TGCGCCAGCAGCCCGGGACTAGCGGGAGAGGGGGGTGAGCAGTTCTTC	CASSPGLAGEGGEQFF
NA	TRBV6-6	TRBJ1-5	NA	TGTGCCAGCAGTTACTGGCAGGGCAAACAGCCCCAGCATTTT	CASSYWQGKQPQHF
NA	TRBV5-1	TRBJ1-3	NA	TGCGCCAGCAGCTTGGGGGGCTCTGGAAACACCATATATTTT	CASSLGGSGNTIYF
NA	TRBV11-2	TRBJ2-5	NA	TGTGCCAGCAGCCTCAGGGGTAATGTAGAGACCCAGTACTTC	CASSLRGNVETQYF
NA	TRBV2	TRBJ1-1	TRBD1	TGTGCCAGCAGCGCAGGACAGGGGTACGGTGAAGCTTTCTTT	CASSAGQGYGEAFF
NA	TRBV14	TRBJ2-5	TRBD2	TGTGCCAGCAGCCAAGGAGGGACTAGCGGGAGTAGGGGTGAGACCCAGTACTTC	CASSQGGTSGSRGETQYF
once	TRBV11-2	TRBJ1-2	NA	TGTGCCAGCAGCTTAGAGGGGACGGGAGCTAACTATGGCTACACCTTC	CASSLEGTGANYGYTF
NA	TRBV6-5	TRBJ2-5	NA	TGTGCCAGCAGTTACGGGACCCAAGAGACCCAGTACTTC	CASSYGTQETQYF
NA	TRBV5-1	TRBJ2-1	TRBD2	TGCGCCAGCAGCCGCCGGACTAGCGGGGTCGCCTACAATGAGCAGTTCTTC	CASSRRTSGVAYNEQFF
NA	TRBV13	TRBJ2-1	TRBD2	TGTGCCAGCAGCACGCGGACTAGCGGGAGTATCGATGAGCAGTTCTTC	CASSTRTSGSIDEQFF
NA	TRBV29-1	TRBJ2-1	NA	TGCAGCGTGGCGGGGAGGGGGGGTAATGAGCAGTTCTTC	CSVAGRGGNEQFF
NA	TRBV15	TRBJ2-3	NA	TGTGCCACCAGCAGAGAGGGGGAAGGGTACACAGATACGCAGTATTTT	CATSREGEGYTDTQYF
NA	TRBV19	TRBJ1-5	NA	TGTGCCAGTAGTATAAGCAGGGCTAGTGGTCAGCCCCAGCATTTT	CASSISRASGQPQHF
few	TRBV9	TRBJ2-7	TRBD2	TGTGCCAGCAGCGTAGACTCGGGGCGGACTAGCGTCCACGAGCAGTACTTC	CASSVDSGRTSVHEQYF
few	TRBV6-6	TRBJ1-5	TRBD1	TGTGCCAGTCACCGGGACAGGGGCCAGCCCCAGCATTTT	CASHRDRGQPQHF
NA	TRBV7-2	TRBJ1-5	NA	TGTGCCAGCAGCTTAGGACAGCGTCGGCCCCAGCATTTT	CASSLGQRRPQHF
NA	TRBV10-3	TRBJ2-3	TRBD2	TGTGCCATCAGTCCGGGACTAGCGGAAGCAGATACGCAGTATTTT	CAISPGLAEADTQYF
NA	TRBV19	TRBJ2-7	NA	TGTGCCAGTAGTATAAATGTACTAGGCGAGCAGTACTTC	CASSINVLGEQYF
NA	TRBV6-1	TRBJ1-4	NA	TGTGCCAGCACTAGGGACGGTACAGTCTATGAAAAACTGTTTTTT	CASTRDGTVYEKLFF
NA	TRBV6-1	TRBJ2-3	TRBD2	TGTGCCAGCAGTGAAGCCGGGTGGGGGACTAGCGTTGGTACGCAGTATTTT	CASSEAGWGTSVGTQYF
NA	TRBV9	TRBJ2-4	TRBD2	TGTGCCAGCAGCGCAGACCCCGGGAGGGTCGCCAAAAACATTCAGTACTTC	CASSADPGRVAKNIQYF
NA	TRBV6-5	TRBJ2-6	NA	TGTGCCAGCAGGCTCTCTGGGGCCAACGTCCTGACTTTC	CASRLSGANVLTF
NA	TRBV6-5	TRBJ2-5	TRBD2	TGTGCCAGCAGTTACTCGGCGGGAGTGAAAGAGACCCAGTACTTC	CASSYSAGVKETQYF
NA	TRBV6-5	TRBJ1-1	NA	TGTGCCAGCGGCATATTAAACACTGAAGCTTTCTTT	CASGILNTEAFF
NA	TRBV19	TRBJ2-3	NA	TGTGCCACCGCGGGGACTCCCAACGAACGGGAGACGCAGTATTTT	CATAGTPNERETQYF
few	TRBV27	TRBJ2-7	NA	TGTGCCAGCAGCTCGGTCCGGGGGACCAAGGACGAGCAGTACTTC	CASSSVRGTKDEQYF
NA	TRBV5-4	TRBJ1-2	NA	TGTGCCAGCAGACCACCCGGGACTGAGAACTATGGCTACACCTTC	CASRPPGTENYGYTF
NA	TRBV5-1	TRBJ2-6	TRBD2	TGCGCCAGCAGCTTACCGGGAGGGTCCCCGGGCGGGGCCAACGTCCTGACTTTC	CASSLPGGSPGGANVLTF
NA	TRBV7-9	TRBJ1-1	TRBD1	TGTGCCAGCAGCTCCTTCCCCCAGGGGGCGACGATGACTGAAGCTTTCTTT	CASSSFPQGATMTEAFF
NA	TRBV19	TRBJ1-6	NA	TGTGCCAGTAGTGCCTTGGGTGGTAATTCACCCCTCCACTTT	CASSALGGNSPLHF
NA	TRBV10-3	TRBJ2-7	TRBD2	TGTGCCATCAGTGGGTCGGCTAGCGGGTACGAGCAGTACTTC	CAISGSASGYEQYF
NA	TRBV27	TRBJ2-3	NA	TGTGCCAGCAGATTTCGCACCGGGACCAACACAGATACGCAGTATTTT	CASRFRTGTNTDTQYF
NA	TRBV19	TRBJ1-1	NA	TGTGCCAGTAGTATAGATCACCGGGGGTGGGCTGAAGCTTTCTTT	CASSIDHRGWAEAFF
NA	TRBV5-4	TRBJ2-7	TRBD2	TGTGCCAGCAGCCAAGACCCCCCCGGGGGGAGTTTCGAGCAGTACTTC	CASSQDPPGGSFEQYF
few	TRBV7-9	TRBJ2-5	NA	TGTGCCAGCAGCCCCACCGGACAGTTTGAGACCCAGTACTTC	CASSPTGQFETQYF
NA	TRBV28	TRBJ2-7	NA	TGTGCCAGCAGTTCAAGCAACGAGCAGTACTTC	CASSSSNEQYF
NA	TRBV6-5	TRBJ1-5	TRBD1	TGTGCCAGCAGTTCCAGACAGGGGGCCAATCAGCCCCAGCATTTT	CASSSRQGANQPQHF
NA	TRBV5-4	TRBJ2-7	NA	TGTGCCAGCAGACTAGGAGGGGCCGGGGGAGAGCAGTACTTC	CASRLGGAGGEQYF
NA	TRBV19	TRBJ2-1	TRBD2	TGTGCCAGTAGTATAGCCCCCACTAGCGGGAGGTACAACAATGAGCAGTTCTTC	CASSIAPTSGRYNNEQFF
NA	TRBV6-5	TRBJ2-7	NA	TGTGCCAGCAGTTACTACCACACCGGTGGCGAGCAGTACTTC	CASSYYHTGGEQYF
few	TRBV4-1	TRBJ1-2	NA	TGCGCCAGCAGCCAAGATGCTCGGGCAGACGGGAGCGGTGGCTACACCTTC	CASSQDARADGSGGYTF
NA	TRBV27	TRBJ1-5	NA	TGTGCCAGCAGTAAACTTCCCAATCAGCCCCAGCATTTT	CASSKLPNQPQHF
NA	TRBV5-1	TRBJ2-7	NA	TGCGCCAGCAGCCCTGGAGGCTCAGGGTCCCACGAGCAGTACTTC	CASSPGGSGSHEQYF